The 10 T cell receptor beta chains below all came from one sample that was sequenced in a study of T cell clonotyping in hematopoietic cell transplantation (TCRdb year 2021). The time point label here, explained by the study, means: recipient sample about 28 days before transplant, after cytoreduction. The library relied on the immunoSEQ multiplex PCR assay. What TCRdb holds here is the immuneACCESS table cut down to in-frame rearrangements. Part of the clones is not present; checked against another copy, under half of the missing clones reflect an unresolved V gene, and the others are unexplained. The sample profile shows 35,000 to 50,000 clones; 85% of them were found once. The top ten clones comprise about 3% of the sample. Sequencing was performed on peripheral blood mononuclear cells, taken before stem cell transplant. The source is a man between 60 and 75 years old with acute myeloid leukemia. Some clones in this sample may be carry-over from other donors' samples.

The CDR3 loop is CASSPPGGQGAQPQHF. The CDR3 coding sequence is TGTGCCAGCAGCCCGCCGGGTGGACAGGGGGCTCAGCCCCAGCATTTT. This chain connects TRBV7-2 to TRBJ1-5, with 11 bases fitting TRBD1. The V gene's germline CDR1 is SGHTA and CDR2 FQGNSA. The CDR3 runs to 16 residues. The V gene end was trimmed by 5 bases and the J gene end by 6 bases; junction bases not matched to a gene: 9.

Only one count was recorded for this clone. The rearrangement uses TRBV6-5 and TRBJ2-7, with D perhaps TRBD1 or TRBD2 (5 bases each). Germline V lookup: CDR1 MNHEY, CDR2 SVGAGI. Trimming took off 6 bases at V and 2 bases at J, with 11 bases between the two ends. CDR3 size: 13 residues. The CDR3 spells CASSRDPTYEQYF. In DNA, the CDR3 is TGTGCCAGCAGCCGGGACCCTACCTACGAGCAGTACTTC.

The chain is built from TRBV23-1 and TRBJ1-5; D gene unclear. TRBV23-1 carries the ORF label, with uncertain function. V was shortened by 9 bases and J by 4 bases, with 1 base between the two germline ends. This CDR3 has 9 amino acids. The CDR3 region is CASNQPQHF. The CDR3, as DNA: TGCGCCAGTAATCAGCCCCAGCATTTT.

This chain joins TRBV19 and TRBJ1-1; D is unclear. Trimming removed 3 bases at V and 7 bases at J, with 12 bases between. The germline V gene encodes CDR1 LNHDA and CDR2 SQIVND (reference sequence). The CDR3 consists of 13 residues. The DNA of the CDR3 is TGTGCCAGTAGTATTCAGGAGGGTTTTGAAGCTTTCTTT. This codes for CASSIQEGFEAFF.

The chain employs TRBV29-1 and TRBJ1-2; D call uncertain. The CDR3 runs 16 residues. V was trimmed by 0 bases and J by 1 base, leaving 15 bases between them. Per the germline V gene, CDR1 is SQVTM and CDR2 is ANQGSEA. The CDR3 DNA reads as TGCAGCGTTGAAGATTCGGGCTTGCCCTTTAACTATGGCTACACCTTC. It translates to CSVEDSGLPFNYGYTF.

The chain recombines TRBV6-5 with TRBJ2-3; the D gene is possibly TRBD1 (5 bases). V was cut by 2 bases and J by 1 base, with 7 bases left in between. The germline gives CDR1 MNHEY, CDR2 SVGAGI. There are 14 residues in the CDR3. Here the CDR3 reads CASSYGAGTDTQYF. In DNA form, the CDR3 reads TGTGCCAGCAGTTACGGGGCAGGCACAGATACGCAGTATTTT.

Concerning this clone: At one boundary the junction diverges from the germline segment, which might be a read error. The rearrangement links TRBV7-2 to TRBJ2-5; D might be TRBD2 (5 bases). This CDR3 has 11 residues. Germline V gene data show CDR1 as SGHTA and CDR2 as FQGNSA. The CDR3 reads CASSLASTKYF. The CDR3 coding sequence is TGTGCCAGCAGCCTAGCCTCGACGAAGTACTTC.

This chain connects TRBV7-8 to TRBJ2-7; a possible D gene is TRBD2 (6 bases). This CDR3 is 13 amino acids long. Per germline, CDR1 SGHVS and CDR2 FQNEAQ. V was clipped by 5 bases and J by 5 bases, with 13 bases between them. CDR3 sequence reads: CASSNGLSHEQYF. CDR3 DNA sequence: TGTGCCAGCAGCAACGGACTATCGCACGAGCAGTACTTC.

CDR3 in amino acids: CASRARGGNTEAFF. Here the CDR3 DNA reads TGTGCCAGCAGGGCCCGAGGGGGAAACACTGAAGCTTTCTTT. The chain couples TRBV2 to TRBJ1-1, with D possibly TRBD1 on 6 matching bases. The CDR3 consists of 14 residues. The germline V and J ends were trimmed by 6 bases and 2 bases, with 13 bases remaining between them. CDR1 is SNHLY and CDR2 is FYNNEI in the germline V gene. Combining the CDR3 with reference TRBV2 and TRBJ1-1 gives the whole variable domain EPEVTQTPSHQVTQMGQEVILRCVPISNHLYFYWYRQILGQKVEFLVSFYNNEISEKSEIFDDQFSVERPDGSNFTLKIRSTKLEDSAMYFCASRARGGNTEAFFGQGTRLTVV.

The chain employs TRBV25-1 and TRBJ2-3, with 7 bases matching TRBD2. Germline loops: CDR1 MGHDK, CDR2 SYGVNS. The junction had 9 bases not matched to a gene; V was cut back by 7 bases and J by 2 bases. CDR3 length equals 15 residues. DNA for the CDR3: TGTGCCAGCACCGGTGGCGGGGGACCCACAGATACGCAGTATTTT. This sequence encodes CASTGGGGPTDTQYF.